Presented here are 9 T cell receptor beta chains from one specimen sequenced in a study of CD4 T cells in relation to SARS-CoV-2 and coronaviruses. For these TCRs, the target antigens are not known. The unexposed donors gave CD4+ T cells in 2011-2018, prior to COVID-19. After about ten days of culture, CD4+ T cells were isolated. The repertoire was sequenced with immunoSEQ multiplex PCR; TCRdb's copy has only in-frame clones and lacks some. The sample contains about 20,000 clones, around four fifths of which appear only once. The sequencing sample was made of CD4+ T cells from PBMCs, cultured in vitro. Every receptor here comes from a human donor in good health.

The chain joins TRBV3-1 (or the pseudogene TRBV3-2) to TRBJ2-1, with 8 bases matching TRBD2. V trimming: 4 bases; J trimming: 0 bases; junction bases outside the gene matches: 11. The CDR3 is made up of 18 amino acids. Germline V gene data show CDR1 as LGHDT and CDR2 as YNNKEL (reference sequence). CDR3 DNA: TGTGCCAGCAGCCGCGGACTAGCTGGAACAAGCTCCTACAATGAGCAGTTCTTC. This translates into CASSRGLAGTSSYNEQFF.

The V gene is TRBV5-8, the J gene TRBJ2-7, with D maybe TRBD2 (5 bases). This CDR3 is built from 15 residues. Germline CDR1 reads SGHTS; CDR2 reads YDEGEE. V gave up 0 bases and J gave up 4 bases, with 14 bases separating them. CDR3 DNA: TGTGCCAGCAGCTTGGAGGGAGAGTCGATGTACGAGCAGTACTTC. Its protein product is CASSLEGESMYEQYF.

The CDR3: CASSSRTVLEAFF. The CDR3 bases are TGTGCCAGCAGCTCAAGGACTGTTCTTGAAGCTTTCTTT. V and J are TRBV5-4 and TRBJ1-1; D is unresolved. Trimming cost V 3 bases and J 7 bases, with 13 bases left between them. This CDR3 has 13 residues. Germline V lookup: CDR1 SGHNT, CDR2 YYREEE (reference sequence).

The chain has TRBV25-1 and TRBJ2-6, with D possibly TRBD1 on 6 matching bases. Between the trimmed V and J ends, which lost 4 bases and 0 bases, there was a span of 10 bases. This CDR3 comprises 16 residues. In germline, CDR1 is MGHDK, CDR2 SYGVNS. The CDR3 nucleotides are TGTGCCAGCAGTGTCTACAGGGACTCTGGGGCCAACGTCCTGACTTTC. This translates into CASSVYRDSGANVLTF.

The chain couples TRBV27 to TRBJ2-7; D is perhaps TRBD2 (5 bases). The germline V gene encodes CDR1 MNHEY and CDR2 SMNVEV (reference sequence). Trimming took off 6 bases at V and 0 bases at J, with 15 bases between the two ends. The CDR3 is made up of 15 amino acids. The CDR3 reads CASSSDVGVSYEQYF. CDR3 sequence (DNA): TGTGCCAGCAGCTCCGATGTGGGAGTCTCCTACGAGCAGTACTTC.

The V gene is TRBV7-2, the J gene TRBJ1-1; D gene ambiguous. Per germline, CDR1 SGHTA and CDR2 FQGNSA. The V gene lost 4 bases and the J gene lost 6 bases, with 21 bases spanning the gap. The CDR3 is 16 amino acids. The CDR3 DNA sequence: TGTGCCAGCAGCTACCGACAAGATGGATGGGTAGCTGAAGCTTTCTTT. Translation: CASSYRQDGWVAEAFF.

DNA of the CDR3: TGTGCCAGCAGGGGGGACAGGGCCTCCTACGAGCAGTACTTC. This gives the protein CASRGDRASYEQYF. This sequence joins TRBV2 and TRBJ2-7; 9 bases align to TRBD1. J gave up 0 bases and V 6 bases, and 3 bases lay outside the gene matches. The germline V gene encodes CDR1 SNHLY and CDR2 FYNNEI. The CDR3 runs 14 residues.

CDR3 residues: CASSLAGEYGYTF. As DNA, the CDR3 is TGTGCCAGCAGTTTGGCAGGGGAATATGGCTACACCTTC. The rearrangement links TRBV12-3 or TRBV12-4 to TRBJ1-2; TRBD1 is a possible D gene (6 bases). Trimming stripped 3 bases from V and 5 bases from J, with 10 bases between. This CDR3 is built from 13 residues.

The J gene is TRBJ1-1, the V gene TRBV5-1, with a tentative D call TRBD1 (6 bases). V lost 0 bases to trimming and J lost 7 bases, with 16 bases between them. This CDR3 has 15 residues. The V gene's germline CDR1 is SGHRS and CDR2 YFSETQ. The CDR3 region is CASSLVGGQADEAFF. In DNA, the CDR3 is TGCGCCAGCAGCTTGGTTGGGGGGCAGGCTGATGAAGCTTTCTTT.